Described below is a single T cell receptor beta chain sequence and its context. The antigen it binds to is not known. Within one base of it there is no much larger clone, and no base qualities were kept. The method was 5' RACE. The data were produced on an Illumina HiSeq 2000. Template switching introduced a universal primer binding site; the final cDNA contained a unique molecular identifier, enabling accurate counting of TCR cDNA molecules. First-strand cDNA for TCR alpha and beta chains was synthesized from specific primers in the conserved constant-segment region. To control for contamination, every cDNA library carried two barcodes: a SMART-Mk sample barcode plus Illumina barcodes. TruSeq adapter sequences, together with Illumina sample barcodes, were added in two successive PCR steps. The TCR alpha and beta cDNA libraries were sequenced on the Illumina HiSeq platform using custom primers. The authors' pipeline ran thus. MiGEC was used to process raw reads and extract unique molecular identifiers, and MiXCR was used to find CDR3 positions. For each individual, recombination models were inferred using an EM algorithm with the repgenHMM and IGoR tools. Shared clonotypes were analyzed with the tcR package in R, and sharing was normalized by the product of cloneset sizes. To study raw recombination free of thymic and clonal selection effects, out-of-frame nonproductive sequences were analyzed. TCRdb passed the public sequencing reads through fastp at Q25 and MiXCR, retaining productive beta sequences. Rows merge per CDR3 protein into single entries with the most common DNA and genes. In this record, the V and J calls reflect TCRdb's handling and not the investigators' own analysis. Present in this sample are 570,000 or so distinct CDR3 sequences, 9.6% of which were seen just once. The leading ten clones occupy approximately 3.2% of the sample.

Every donor was a healthy Caucasian. The twin cohort consisted of three pairs of female monozygotic twins, all aged roughly 18 to 29 years. The RNA used for TCR libraries was isolated from peripheral blood mononuclear cells. For CDR1 and CDR2, the germline V gene lists MNHEY and SVGEGT. At the junction V is shortened by 8 bases and J by 4 bases; bases outside the gene matches: 8. There are 14 amino acids in the CDR3, from cysteine to phenylalanine inclusive. Kept here is only the CDR3 DNA, which spans 42 bases and is read in frame from base 1. This specimen comes from a study of identical twins (dated by TCRdb to 2016 to 2017). With respect to the entire study: To test whether fetal clonotypes persist, this study deep-sequenced TCR alpha and beta repertoires from monozygotic twins, from unrelated adults of various ages, and from cord blood. Replicate twin experiments were performed at different times using different library preparation protocols to rule out contamination.

What the research found in general, with its limitations: Because the same donors could not be followed over many years, conclusions were based on cross-sectional statistical analysis. Recombination models systematically underestimated out-of-frame TCR alpha sharing in monozygotic twins but agreed with sharing between unrelated individuals. Zero-insertion analyses could be partly confounded by invariant T cells such as MAIT and iNKT, although diverse VJ usage argued against such confounding for most clonotypes. The excess sharing between twins in beta out-of-frame sequences was weaker because fewer shared sequences reduced the signal-to-noise ratio. Fewer insertions were carried by abundant cord blood beta clonotypes; a weaker similar trend was observed in young adult naive repertoires, while no such trend was observed in memory repertoires. Compared with coincidental sharing between unrelated individuals, out-of-frame TCR alpha sequences shared between twins showed an excess of sequences with low generation probability.

This sample also appeared in a second study, on yellow fever vaccine responses in identical twins. According to the second study: The authors reported that the T cell response to vaccination in identical twins appeared partly convergent and partly personalized. Focusing on identical twins, the study followed the T cell clones that responded to the vaccine, and did so with precision.

This clonotype originated in a young woman in good health. Sequences were obtained from PBMCs. The rearranged chain carries TRBV6-2 or TRBV6-3 and TRBJ1-5; 7 of the junction bases match TRBD1. The sequenced DNA is TGTGCCAGCGGGCAGACAGGGAAGAATCAGCCCCAGCATTTT. It encodes CASGQTGKNQPQHF.